This T cell receptor (beta chain) came from a study of T cells in Graves' hyperthyroidism and ophthalmopathy. Amplified TCR beta CDR3 regions came from RNA transcripts. Carried out on the TCR CDR3, a first-round RT-PCR used the HTBI primer set. A single record per CDR3 protein comes from TCRdb applying MiXCR to the multiplex PCR reads. The table records 480,000 or so distinct CDR3 sequences, 40% to 50% of them present only once. CDR1 SGHRS and CDR2 YFSETQ come from the germline V gene. This CDR3 spans 17 amino acids. V dropped 0 bases and J dropped 1 base, with 16 bases sitting between them. The sample was peripheral blood or thyroid tissue (not recorded which). The V call is TRBV5-1, the J call TRBJ1-1; D perhaps matches TRBD1 (6 bases). The sequence derives from an adult woman with Graves' disease, either hyperthyroidism or ophthalmopathy (not recorded which). The CDR3 loop is CASSLAGGRVSNTEAFF. The CDR3 DNA follows: TGCGCCAGCAGCTTGGCCGGGGGGCGAGTGTCGAACACTGAAGCTTTCTTT.